This T cell receptor (beta chain) comes out of a study of T cell repertoires in cytomegalovirus infection. TCRdb passed the reads through MiXCR, listing each CDR3 protein once. The data hold some 350,000 distinct CDR3 sequences, with 25% to 35% observed a single time. This clonotype was counted only a few times. The antigen is not known. V trimming: 4 bases; J trimming: 8 bases; junction bases outside the gene matches: 5. CDR1 is DFQATT, CDR2 SNEGSKA, per germline (reference sequence). This CDR3 has 13 amino acids. This receptor was obtained from a human donor in good health (CMV status not recorded). Some clones in this sample may be carry-over from other donors' samples. This chain joins TRBV20-1 and TRBJ2-2; 9 bases agree with TRBD2. Sequenced material: cultured PBMCs, taken from culture after CMV antigen stimulation. The CDR3 region is CSAIKRGAGELFF. CDR3 DNA: TGCAGTGCTATAAAGCGGGGGGCGGGGGAGCTGTTTTTT.